These 13 T cell receptor beta chains originate from one sample sequenced in a study of post-analysis software for immune sequencing data. The library was made from cDNA and included unique molecular identifiers. MiXCR, run by TCRdb on the PCR reads, gives a single entry per CDR3 protein. This table has about 160,000 distinct CDR3 sequences, under 40% appearing once. The source was blood, collected after autologous hematopoietic stem cell transplantation. The receptors originated from a girl aged 10-17 years with multiple sclerosis.

Details on this clonotype: Just one base apart from a much larger clone, this may be a read error. The rearrangement links TRBV9 to TRBJ2-7, with D unclear. In germline, CDR1 is SGDLS, CDR2 YYNGEE. The CDR3 runs 13 residues. The CDR3: CVSSVDLAHEQYF. The CDR3 region has the DNA TGTGTCAGCAGCGTAGATCTGGCACACGAGCAGTACTTC.

This clonotype was recorded a few times. This chain joins TRBV7-2 and TRBJ2-1; TRBD2 agrees at 13 bases. Germline V gene sequence: CDR1 SGHTA, CDR2 FQGNSA. After removal of 5 bases from V and 9 bases from J, the junction contained 4 bases not matched to a gene. There are 14 residues in the CDR3. CDR3 DNA sequence: TGTGCCAGCAGCCGACTAGCGGGAGGTTTTGAGCAGTTCTTC. It encodes CASSRLAGGFEQFF.

The V call is TRBV24-1, the J call TRBJ2-1; 12 bases match TRBD2. The CDR3 is 16 amino acids. Germline V lookup: CDR1 KGHDR, CDR2 SFDVKD. Trimming at V came to 4 bases and at J to 7 bases, leaving 7 bases not matched to a gene. The CDR3 DNA reads TGTGCCACCAGTGACCGGACTAGCGGGAACTGGAATGAGCAGTTCTTC. As protein: CATSDRTSGNWNEQFF.

The gene calls are TRBV6-2 or TRBV6-3 and TRBJ1-1; no definite D call. This CDR3 is 12 amino acids long. V lost 2 bases and J 4 bases, leaving 5 bases between the germline ends. Per germline, CDR1 MNHEY and CDR2 SVGEGT. CDR3 region: CASSYPPTEAFF. The CDR3 DNA follows: TGTGCCAGCAGTTACCCTCCCACTGAAGCTTTCTTT.

CDR3 residues: CASSFGTSGRAGEQYF. For the CDR3, the DNA is TGTGCCAGCAGCTTCGGGACTAGCGGGAGGGCCGGCGAGCAGTACTTC. This chain connects TRBV7-8 to TRBJ2-7, with 16 bases matching TRBD2. V trimming: 3 bases; J trimming: 6 bases; junction bases outside the gene matches: 5. CDR3 size: 16 residues. Germline loops: CDR1 SGHVS, CDR2 FQNEAQ.

The J gene is TRBJ1-2, the V gene TRBV4-3, with 8 bases identical to TRBD1. The CDR3 extends over 15 amino acids. The junction had 2 bases not matched to a gene; V was cut back by 0 bases and J by 2 bases. CDR1 LGHNA and CDR2 YSLEER come from the germline V gene. The CDR3 here is CASSQDNRGNYGYTF. In DNA, the CDR3 is TGCGCCAGCAGCCAAGATAACAGGGGGAACTATGGCTACACCTTC.

The V and J genes are TRBV7-3 and TRBJ2-1; D may be TRBD1 (5 bases). Trimming removed 0 bases at V and 0 bases at J, with 9 bases between. Germline-derived CDR1 and CDR2 are SGHTA and FQGTGA. The CDR3 totals 16 residues. CDR3 bases: TGTGCCAGCAGCTTAACGACAGCGAGCTCCTACAATGAGCAGTTCTTC. As protein: CASSLTTASSYNEQFF.

This clonotype was counted between two and nine times. V usage is TRBV6-2 or TRBV6-3 and J usage is TRBJ2-4, with 11 bases fitting TRBD2. CDR1 MNHEY and CDR2 SVGEGT come from the germline V gene. V gave up 2 bases and J gave up 0 bases; unmatched junction bases: 15. This CDR3 region has 21 residues. CDR3 amino acids: CASSYDYSGTSGSLAKNIQYF. CDR3 DNA: TGTGCCAGCAGTTACGACTACTCCGGGACTAGCGGTTCCTTAGCCAAAAACATTCAGTACTTC.

The rearrangement joins TRBV6-4 to TRBJ2-1; 12 nucleotides match TRBD2. V shed 4 bases and J 5 bases; nucleotides not matched to a gene: 3. Germline V gives CDR1 MRHNA, CDR2 SNTAGT. There are 15 residues in the CDR3. The DNA of the CDR3 is TGTGCCAGCAGTGCACTAGCGGGAGGAAACAATGAGCAGTTCTTC. Its translation is CASSALAGGNNEQFF.

The chain recombines TRBV20-1 with TRBJ1-1; TRBD1 matches 7 bases. This CDR3 spans 14 amino acids. In germline, CDR1 is DFQATT, CDR2 SNEGSKA (reference sequence). V dropped 1 base and J dropped 6; count of bases not matched to a gene: 8. CDR3 amino acids: CSARGETGRAEAFF. For the CDR3, the DNA is TGCAGTGCTAGAGGCGAGACAGGGAGGGCTGAAGCTTTCTTT.

A few counts support this clonotype. The rearrangement joins TRBV7-6 to TRBJ2-3; TRBD1 matches 8 bases. The CDR3 runs 16 residues. The V and J ends lost 1 base and 0 bases, in that order; junction bases with no gene match: 3. Germline assignment: CDR1 SGHVS and CDR2 FNYEAQ. CDR3 sequence reads: CASSLGTGTSTDTQYF. For the CDR3, the DNA is TGTGCCAGCAGCTTAGGGACAGGGACCAGCACAGATACGCAGTATTTT.

V usage is TRBV4-1 and J usage is TRBJ2-1; the D is unclear. The germline V gene encodes CDR1 MGHRA and CDR2 YSYEKL. V lost 2 bases, J lost 0 bases, and 8 bases lay in between. The CDR3 is 15 residues long. The CDR3 sequence: CASSQYKSSYNEQFF. CDR3 bases: TGCGCCAGCAGCCAATACAAAAGCTCCTACAATGAGCAGTTCTTC.

The genes are TRBV29-1 and TRBJ2-3, with 10 nucleotides matching TRBD2. The CDR3 is made up of 20 amino acids. V lost 0 bases and J lost 4; bases outside the gene matches: 19. Germline V CDR1 and CDR2: SQVTM, ANQGSEA. In DNA, the CDR3 is TGCAGCGTTGAAGAGTGGTCTAGCGGGAGCAGCGACGGCTCCCCAGATACGCAGTATTTT. Translating gives CSVEEWSSGSSDGSPDTQYF.